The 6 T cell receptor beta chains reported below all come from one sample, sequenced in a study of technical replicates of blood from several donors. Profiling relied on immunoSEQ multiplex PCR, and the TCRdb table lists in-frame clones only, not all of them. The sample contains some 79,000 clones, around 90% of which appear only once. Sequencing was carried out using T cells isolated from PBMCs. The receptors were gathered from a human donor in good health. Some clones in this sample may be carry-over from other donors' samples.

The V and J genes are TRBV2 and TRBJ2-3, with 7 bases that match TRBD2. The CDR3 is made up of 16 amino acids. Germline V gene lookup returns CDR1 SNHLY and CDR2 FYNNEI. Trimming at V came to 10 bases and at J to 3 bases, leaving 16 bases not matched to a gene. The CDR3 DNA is TGTGCCACCACATTTGGGACTTTCGGGGGGACAGATACGCAGTATTTT. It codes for CATTFGTFGGTDTQYF.

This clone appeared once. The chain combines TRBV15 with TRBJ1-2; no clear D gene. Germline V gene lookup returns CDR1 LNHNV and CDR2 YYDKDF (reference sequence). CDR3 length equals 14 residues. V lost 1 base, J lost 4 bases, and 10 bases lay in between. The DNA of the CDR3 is TGTGCCACCAGCAGAGGGGAGAGAAGCTATGGCTACACCTTC. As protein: CATSRGERSYGYTF. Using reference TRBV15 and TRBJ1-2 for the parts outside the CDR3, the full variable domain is DAMVIQNPRYQVTQFGKPVTLSCSQTLNHNVMYWYQQKSSQAPKLLFHYYDKDFNNEADTPDNFQSRRPNTSFCFLDIRSPGLGDTAMYLCATSRGERSYGYTFGSGTRLTVV.

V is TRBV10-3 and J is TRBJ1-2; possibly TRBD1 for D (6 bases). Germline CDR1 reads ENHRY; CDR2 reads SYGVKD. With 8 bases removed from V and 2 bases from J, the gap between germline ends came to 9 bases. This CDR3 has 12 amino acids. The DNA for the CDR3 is TGTGCCATCGGACAGCCCAACTATGGCTACACCTTC. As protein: CAIGQPNYGYTF.

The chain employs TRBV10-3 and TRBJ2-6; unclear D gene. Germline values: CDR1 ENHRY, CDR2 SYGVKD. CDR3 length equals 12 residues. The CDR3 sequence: CGRYSGANVLTF. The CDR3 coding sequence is TGTGGGCGGTACTCTGGGGCCAACGTCCTGACTTTC.

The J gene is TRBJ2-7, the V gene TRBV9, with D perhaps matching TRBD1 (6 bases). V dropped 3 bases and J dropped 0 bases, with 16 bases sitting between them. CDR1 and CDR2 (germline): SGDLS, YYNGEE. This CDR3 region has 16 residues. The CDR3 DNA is TGTGCCAGCAGCGCGCCGGGACAAGGGACCTCCTACGAGCAGTACTTC. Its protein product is CASSAPGQGTSYEQYF.

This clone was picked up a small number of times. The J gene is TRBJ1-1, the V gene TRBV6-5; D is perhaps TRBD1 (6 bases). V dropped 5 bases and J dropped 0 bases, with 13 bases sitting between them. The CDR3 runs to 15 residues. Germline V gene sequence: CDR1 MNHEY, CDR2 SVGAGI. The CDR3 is CASSRTRGLNTEAFF. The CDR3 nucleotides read TGTGCCAGCAGTCGCACCAGGGGCCTGAACACTGAAGCTTTCTTT.